Shown below are 2 T cell receptor beta chains from a single sample sequenced in a study of type 1 regulatory T cells. Using its own MiXCR run on the reads, TCRdb lists one record per CDR3 protein. The top ten hold roughly 3% of the sample, which has some 18,000 distinct CDR3 sequences, roughly a tenth seen once. The sequenced sample consisted of CD4+ T cells, either the whole sample or a sorted fraction (not recorded which). The source is a human donor in good health.

This clonotype came up many times. V is TRBV7-9 and J is TRBJ1-2; D is unresolved. V shed 3 bases and J shed 8 bases, with 28 bases lying between them. Per the germline V gene, CDR1 is SEHNR and CDR2 is FQNEAQ (reference sequence). CDR3 length: 18 residues. CDR3 DNA: TGTGCCAGCAGCTTCCCCACCGCTATTGTTTCCTCTATGGGAGGCTACACCTTC. Translating it yields CASSFPTAIVSSMGGYTF.

This clonotype was detected many times. The chain links TRBV7-3 to TRBJ2-2, with D uncertain. The V gene's germline CDR1 is SGHTA and CDR2 FQGTGA. This CDR3 spans 15 amino acids. The V and J ends lost 5 bases and 2 bases respectively, with 12 bases between them. The CDR3 sequence: CASSLRHRNTGELFF. For the CDR3, the DNA is TGTGCCAGCAGCCTCCGGCATCGAAACACCGGGGAGCTGTTTTTT.